This TCR beta chain was recorded in a study of blood T cell repertoires in COVID-19. About the research overall: Whether acute or convalescent, the COVID-19 samples came from the United States, Italy and Spain.

Seattle's enrolled individuals joined amid active infection and were then monitored longitudinally. Original processing methods: Amplified reference gene primers provided the basis for estimating nucleated cell counts. Profiling relied on immunoSEQ multiplex PCR, and the TCRdb table lists in-frame clones only, not all of them. V and J calls and clone size are copied from that table; D and trimming were computed from the DNA. This table holds some 57,000 clones, approximately 83% found once. V shed 3 bases and J shed 8 bases, with 15 bases lying between them. The CDR3 is made up of 14 amino acids. CDR1 is KGHDR and CDR2 is SFDVKD in the germline V gene.

The TCR sequence derives from a man older than 75 with COVID-19, enrolled during active disease. The chain joins TRBV24-1 to TRBJ1-2, with a possible D match to TRBD1 (6 bases). Sequencing was done on a sample of peripheral blood. CDR3 nucleotides: TGTGCCACCAGTGATGAAACAGGGTTTGGAGGCTACACCTTC. As protein: CATSDETGFGGYTF.